This T cell receptor (beta chain) was sequenced in a study of identical twins. The V gene's germline CDR1 is SGHRS and CDR2 YFSETQ. V lost 1 base and J 0 bases, leaving 10 bases between the germline ends. The CDR3 has 15 amino acids. Each CDR3 protein is one row after TCRdb ran MiXCR on the 5' RACE reads. The sample consists of 650,000 to 750,000 distinct CDR3 sequences, around 20% of them appearing once. The sample holds many counts of this clonotype. This sample was shared with a second study, whose subject was T cells expressing NK-cell markers. That paper notes: With respect to HCMV, seven of the eight sequenced donors were seropositive, and one was seronegative.

The rearrangement links TRBV5-1 to TRBJ1-2; TRBD1 might be the D (6 bases). The sequenced sample consisted of PBMCs. The sequence came from a woman aged 18-29 years in good health. CDR3 loop: CASSLYDRPNYGYTF. CDR3 sequence (DNA): TGCGCCAGCAGCTTGTACGACAGGCCTAACTATGGCTACACCTTC.